The rows below give T cell receptor beta chains drawn from one sample of a study of T cell repertoires in cytomegalovirus infection. TCRdb passed the reads through MiXCR, listing each CDR3 protein once. The sample holds a few hundred thousand distinct CDR3 sequences, 9.1% seen once. The sequencing input was PBMCs. Receptors were obtained from a human donor in good health (CMV status not recorded). Some clones in this sample may be carry-over from other donors' samples. Both conserved end residues are part of each CDR3. The size field is filled for only some rows; it gives once, few, many or a size class.

>TRBJ2-3|TRBV2|-|16
CASSRRLAGNTDTQYF
>TRBJ2-7|TRBV18|once|15
CASSPVQVSSYEQYF
>TRBJ1-6|TRBV7-8|medium-sized|19
CASSSGTGGLSSYNSPLHF
>TRBJ1-2|TRBV29-1|few|19
CSVEVLFLAGGQFPPGYTF
>TRBJ1-5|TRBV7-2|many|14
CASSLGGAVQPQHF
>TRBJ1-2|TRBV19|few|12
CAAREFFSGYTF
>TRBJ1-3|TRBV5-6|many|15
CASSYNTYSGNTIYF
>TRBJ2-7|TRBV7-2|many|17
CASSVGLAVISSYEQYF
>TRBJ2-3|TRBV20-1|many|15
CSARGAGGGTDTQYF
>TRBJ2-3|TRBV3-1|-|12
CASSQAQDTQYF
>TRBJ2-5|TRBV7-8|few|16
CASSFGGLASKETQYF
>TRBJ2-3|TRBV20-1|-|13
CSAIWGPADTQYF
>TRBJ2-5|TRBV20-1|-|14
CSASSGSEPWTQYF
>TRBJ2-1|TRBV7-2|many|16
CASSRELAGLGNEQFF
>TRBJ1-1|TRBV14|few|14
CASSQEMTNTEAFF
>TRBJ2-7|TRBV7-2|many|13
CASSRDSSYEQYF
>TRBJ1-5|TRBV19|many|14
CASSAVLGNQPQHF
>TRBJ1-6|TRBV18|many|16
CASSPQGLGGNSPLHF
>TRBJ2-5|TRBV7-8|many|15
CASSLPNSGAETQYF
>TRBJ2-7|TRBV7-8|many|16
CASSNALSGGSYEQYF
>TRBJ1-1|TRBV7-2|many|15
CASSLWASLNTEAFF
>TRBJ1-5|TRBV7-2|many|12
CASTGSNQPQHF
>TRBJ2-3|TRBV7-9|many|17
CASSPHSQPLNTDTQYF
>TRBJ1-1|TRBV20-1|-|12
CSARDQKPGAFF
>TRBJ2-3|TRBV7-9|-|14
CASSSYWGTDTQYF
>TRBJ2-7|TRBV6-2/TRBV6-3|-|16
CASSRSISVTSYEQYF
>TRBJ1-1|TRBV12-3/TRBV12-4|many|13
CASSPASGTEAFF
>TRBJ2-5|TRBV7-2|many|13
CASSAGVQETQYF
>TRBJ1-1|TRBV11-3|many|13
CASNRQGNTEAFF
>TRBJ2-7|TRBV6-6|-|14
CASSEIATSWEQYF
>TRBJ2-7|TRBV7-2|many|15
CASSLGQGLGYEQYF
>TRBJ2-5|TRBV15|-|13
CATSSGLAETQYF
>TRBJ2-1|TRBV15|many|12
CATSRDYDEQFF
>TRBJ1-5|TRBV6-6|many|13
CASKPAGNQPQHF
>TRBJ2-1|TRBV18|-|17
CASSINGGSRLFNEQFF
>TRBJ1-6|TRBV28|many|15
CASSSPGGKGSPLHF
>TRBJ1-5|TRBV6-2/TRBV6-3|many|17
CASSYYPGQNSNQPQHF
>TRBJ1-1|TRBV12-3/TRBV12-4|-|14
CASTWGQTNTEAFF
>TRBJ1-1|TRBV6-2/TRBV6-3|few|12
CASSYMAFEAFF
>TRBJ1-5|TRBV25-1|-|16
CASSPNTGGVNQPQHF
>TRBJ1-2|TRBV6-2/TRBV6-3|many|13
CASRPTGTYGYTF
>TRBJ1-1|TRBV27|many|15
CASSRLGFVRTEAFF
>TRBJ2-3|TRBV20-1|many|13
CSARLLAGDTQYF
>TRBJ2-2|TRBV29-1|many|14
CSVGENTNTGELFF
>TRBJ1-5|TRBV4-3|few|15
CASSQDRRGAQPQHF
>TRBJ2-1|TRBV2|many|15
CASSEGAGGIREQFF
>TRBJ2-5|TRBV5-5|many|17
CASSSGRGRGGQETQYF
>TRBJ2-3|TRBV11-2|many|14
CASSPVGGRVTQYF
>TRBJ2-3|TRBV5-6|many|16
CASSSGTGGIADTQYF
>TRBJ2-5|TRBV7-9|many|15
CASSLGGGAPETQYF
>TRBJ2-1|TRBV5-1|-|14
CASSPTFPSREQFF
>TRBJ1-2|TRBV3-1|-|13
CASSPGSGYGYTF